This TCR beta chain emerged from a study of OX40 agonist ivuxolimab in advanced cancers. Looking at the study overall: Patients received the agonistic anti-OX40 (CD134) antibody ivuxolimab.

The method was immunoSEQ multiplex PCR; TCRdb's version includes in-frame clones alone and lacks a portion of them. This sample yields around 34,000 clones, of which roughly 82% are seen a single time; less than 25% belongs to the top ten. Peripheral blood came from all dose cohorts at three timepoints. CDR1 is MDHEN, CDR2 SYDVKM, per germline. The length of the CDR3 is 13 residues. Trimming took 3 bases from V and 9 from J; bases not matched to a gene: 4. About this clone: Its antigen is as yet unknown.

Study results and limitations: Among T cells, CD8+ cells averaged more expanded clones than CD4+ cells.

The sequencing used CD4+ or CD8+ T cells sorted from blood, collected in a trial of the OX40 agonist ivuxolimab. The chain has TRBV28 and TRBJ2-1; 8 bases match TRBD2. The TCR originated in an adult with an advanced solid tumor such as melanoma, head and neck, liver or kidney cancer. Here the CDR3 DNA reads TGTGCCAGCAGTTTCGGGGGGGCCGGTGAGCAGTTCTTC. It yields the protein CASSFGGAGEQFF.